This T cell receptor (beta chain) is drawn from a study of blood T cell repertoires in COVID-19. Across the study: Some COVID-19 samples were acute and others convalescent; all came from the United States, Italy and Spain. From T cells, B-cell-depleted T cells, or PBMCs came the material, which was cDNA or gDNA.

Germline V lookup: CDR1 SGHDN, CDR2 FVKESK. The length of the CDR3 is 15 residues. V lost 3 bases, J lost 0 bases, and 11 bases lay in between. Original data processing: The authors estimated nucleated cell counts from reference gene primer amplification. Profiling relied on immunoSEQ multiplex PCR, and the TCRdb table lists in-frame clones only, not all of them. That table gives V, J and clone size, and the DNA gave D and trimming. The sample yields roughly 110,000 clones, 71% seen once. V gene TRBV14 combines with J gene TRBJ1-1; D possibly corresponds to TRBD1 (5 bases). Sequencing used peripheral blood. The receptor was isolated from a human donor with acute or convalescent COVID-19. The donor label of this sample is uncertain. The CDR3 coding sequence is TGTGCCAGCAGCCACCTGACAGTTATGAACACTGAAGCTTTCTTT. Its protein product is CASSHLTVMNTEAFF.